This TCR beta chain was sequenced during a study of CD8+ T cells in alopecia areata. Whole-study findings and limits: Patients showed less clear TCR sequence sharing than mice, possibly partly because of HLA diversity.

This clone was recorded only once. Its antigen is undetermined. Other nucleotide sequences from this sample produce the same CDR3. RNA was isolated and reverse transcribed to cDNA, the sequencing template. Profiled with immunoSEQ multiplex PCR; TCRdb holds only in-frame clones, not every one. This sample yields hundreds of thousands of clones, of which approximately 52% are seen a single time; approximately 0.44% belongs to the top ten. V lost 6 bases and J 7 bases, leaving 10 bases between the germline ends. Germline V CDR1 and CDR2: SEHNR, FQNEAQ (reference sequence). CDR3 size: 11 residues. In alopecia areata patients, both lesional scalp punch biopsies and peripheral blood were collected.

Sequenced here: CD4+ T cells sorted from blood, sampled at week 0. The receptor comes from a human donor with alopecia areata. This rearrangement joins TRBV7-9 to TRBJ2-7; a possible D gene is TRBD2 (6 bases). The chain's CDR3 is CASSSGREQYF. The CDR3 nucleotides read TGTGCCAGCAGTAGCGGACGGGAGCAGTACTTC.